A single sample is the source of the 15 T cell receptor beta chains below, sequenced in a study of cytomegalovirus exposure and HLA in healthy donors. This table comes from immunoSEQ multiplex PCR, and its TCRdb copy is limited to in-frame clones, with some not included. The table has tens of thousands of clones, 85% to 95% seen once; the top ten hold approximately 0.73%. Material: PBMCs. Receptors originate from a woman under 30 in good health and CMV-seronegative.

This clone occurred once. At the DNA level, this CDR3 is encoded by other sequences in the same sample as well. The gene calls are TRBV4-1 and TRBJ2-7; D remains unclear. CDR1 and CDR2 (germline): MGHRA, YSYEKL. The CDR3 runs to 14 residues. The V end was cut by 1 base, the J end by 4 bases, with 11 bases between. CDR3 loop: CASSQGGGVYEQYF. The CDR3 bases are TGCGCCAGCAGCCAAGGTGGCGGAGTGTACGAGCAGTACTTC.

V and J are TRBV7-2 and TRBJ2-3; 11 positions match TRBD2. Losses at the gene ends were 1 base for V and 7 bases for J; bases not matched to a gene: 7. The germline V gene has CDR1 SGHTA and CDR2 FQGNSA. The CDR3 is 16 residues long. The chain's CDR3 is CASSLGGSGRANTQYF. CDR3 nucleotide sequence: TGTGCCAGCAGCTTAGGGGGTAGCGGGAGGGCAAATACGCAGTATTTT.

Details on this clone: At the DNA level, this CDR3 is encoded by other sequences in the same sample as well. The J gene is TRBJ2-7, the V gene TRBV28; D not certain. V lost 1 base to trimming and J lost 3 bases, with 4 bases between them. The CDR3 has 12 amino acids. Germline V lookup: CDR1 MDHEN, CDR2 SYDVKM. CDR3 sequence reads: CASSLSSYEQYF. CDR3 coding DNA: TGTGCCAGCAGTTTATCGAGCTACGAGCAGTACTTC.

V and J are TRBV15 and TRBJ2-3; D not certain. This CDR3 spans 15 amino acids. Germline V gene data show CDR1 as LNHNV and CDR2 as YYDKDF (reference sequence). Trimming left V 5 bases short and J 3 bases short, with 15 bases between. The CDR3 DNA reads as TGTGCCACCAGCTACGCCGCGGTAGGAACAGATACGCAGTATTTT. Its protein is CATSYAAVGTDTQYF.

The chain employs TRBV25-1 and TRBJ1-4; perhaps TRBD1 as D (6 bases). The CDR3 sequence is 17 residues long. V lost 10 bases to trimming and J lost 0 bases, with 21 bases between them. Germline V gene lookup returns CDR1 MGHDK and CDR2 SYGVNS. CDR3 coding DNA: TGTGCCATCCCCCAACCCCAGGGGAATGCAACTAATGAAAAACTGTTTTTT. This translates into CAIPQPQGNATNEKLFF.

The chain carries TRBV6-5 and TRBJ2-2; unclear D gene. Germline loops: CDR1 MNHEY, CDR2 SVGAGI. This CDR3 has 12 amino acids. With 7 bases removed from V and 3 bases from J, the gap between germline ends came to 6 bases. CDR3 sequence: CASTRDTGELFF. CDR3 sequence (DNA): TGTGCCAGCACCCGGGACACCGGGGAGCTGTTTTTT.

The rearrangement uses TRBV7-2 and TRBJ1-2, with 10 nucleotides matching TRBD1. The V gene's germline CDR1 is SGHTA and CDR2 FQGNSA. The CDR3 length is 15 residues. Losses at the gene ends were 3 bases for V and 7 bases for J; bases not matched to a gene: 8. CDR3 sequence reads: CASSFLGTGDGGYTF. CDR3 coding DNA: TGTGCCAGCAGCTTCCTAGGGACAGGGGATGGTGGCTACACCTTC.

This clone was recorded once. The rearrangement links TRBV11-2 to TRBJ1-3; tentatively, D is TRBD1 (6 bases). Trimming removed 6 bases at V and 0 bases at J, with 9 bases between. Germline V lookup: CDR1 SGHAT, CDR2 FQNNGV. The length of the CDR3 is 14 residues. The CDR3 DNA follows: TGTGCCAGCAGTGGGGGCCTCTCTGGAAACACCATATATTTT. Translating gives CASSGGLSGNTIYF.

The chain's CDR3 is CASSRIQGQGNIQYF. The DNA for the CDR3 is TGTGCCAGCAGTCGTATACAGGGGCAAGGTAACATTCAGTACTTC. The chain has TRBV28 and TRBJ2-4; TRBD1 aligns across 7 bases. With V trimmed by 5 bases and J by 7 bases, 11 bases remained unmatched. Germline lookup yields CDR1 MDHEN and CDR2 SYDVKM. The CDR3 runs 15 residues.

This chain uses TRBV28 with TRBJ2-7, with TRBD2 matching over 8 bases. The V and J ends lost 3 bases and 2 bases, in that order; junction bases with no gene match: 3. Germline V gene data show CDR1 as MDHEN and CDR2 as SYDVKM. The CDR3 is 14 amino acids. The CDR3 nucleotides read TGTGCCAGCAGTTTTGTCGGGAGGGCCTACGAGCAGTACTTC. Encoded protein: CASSFVGRAYEQYF.

The chain has TRBV5-6 and TRBJ1-5; 10 bases match TRBD1. Trimming removed 0 bases from V and 7 bases from J; junction bases left unmatched: 4. CDR1 and CDR2 (germline): SGHDT, YYEEEE. The CDR3 has 15 residues. The CDR3 DNA sequence: TGTGCCAGCAGCTTGGCCGGGACAGGGGTCCAGCCCCAGCATTTT. Translation gives CASSLAGTGVQPQHF.

The V and J genes are TRBV4-3 and TRBJ1-5, with 7 bases that match TRBD1. This CDR3 contains 16 residues. CDR1 is LGHNA and CDR2 is YSLEER in the germline V gene. With V trimmed by 4 bases and J by 3 bases, 9 bases remained unmatched. The CDR3 nucleotides are TGCGCCAGCAGCCGAGCTTTGGACAGGATCAATCAGCCCCAGCATTTT. This encodes CASSRALDRINQPQHF.

This chain joins TRBV7-9 and TRBJ2-5; a possible D gene is TRBD1 (5 bases). Germline assignment: CDR1 SEHNR and CDR2 FQNEAQ (reference sequence). The CDR3 has 13 amino acids. V was pared by 5 bases and J by 7 bases, with 14 bases between. CDR3 sequence reads: CASSPTGFGTQYF. The CDR3 DNA sequence: TGTGCCAGCAGCCCCACAGGTTTCGGGACCCAGTACTTC.

The chain recombines TRBV10-1 with TRBJ2-1; D gene ambiguous. The CDR3 covers 12 residues. CDR1 WNHNN and CDR2 SYGVQD come from the germline V gene (reference sequence). The V end lost 0 bases, the J end lost 12 bases, and 9 bases lay between the germline ends. CDR3 sequence: CASSESITAQFF. CDR3 DNA: TGCGCCAGCAGTGAGTCGATAACAGCGCAGTTCTTC.

The gene calls are TRBV6-6 and TRBJ2-1, with D possibly matching TRBD2 (5 bases). V lost 2 bases, J lost 2 bases, and 10 bases lay in between. This CDR3 spans 15 amino acids. Germline CDR1 is MNHNY and CDR2 is SVGAGI (reference sequence). The DNA of the CDR3 is TGTGCCAGCAGTTACGGAGGCGTCGCCTACAATGAGCAGTTCTTC. Protein sequence: CASSYGGVAYNEQFF.